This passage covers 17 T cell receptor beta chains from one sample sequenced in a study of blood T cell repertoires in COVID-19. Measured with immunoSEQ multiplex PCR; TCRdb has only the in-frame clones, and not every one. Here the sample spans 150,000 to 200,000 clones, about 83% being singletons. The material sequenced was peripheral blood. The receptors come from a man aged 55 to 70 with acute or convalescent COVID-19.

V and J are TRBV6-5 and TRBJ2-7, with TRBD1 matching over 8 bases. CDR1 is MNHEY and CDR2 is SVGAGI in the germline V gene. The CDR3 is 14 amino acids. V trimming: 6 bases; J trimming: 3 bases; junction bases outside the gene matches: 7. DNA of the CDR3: TGTGCCAGCAGCGGCGGGACAGGAGTCTACGAGCAGTACTTC. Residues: CASSGGTGVYEQYF.

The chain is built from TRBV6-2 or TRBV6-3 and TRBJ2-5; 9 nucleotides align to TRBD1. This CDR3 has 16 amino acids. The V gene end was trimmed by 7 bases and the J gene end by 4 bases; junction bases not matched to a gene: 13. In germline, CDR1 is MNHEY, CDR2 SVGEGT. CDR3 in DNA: TGTGCCAGCAACCCGGCACCGGGACAGGGAGGAGAGACCCAGTACTTC. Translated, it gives CASNPAPGQGGETQYF.

CDR3 in amino acids: CASSEVETDGYTF. CDR3 nucleotide sequence: TGTGCCAGCAGTGAAGTTGAAACAGATGGCTACACCTTC. The chain has TRBV2 and TRBJ1-2; D is unclear. Germline V gene sequence: CDR1 SNHLY, CDR2 FYNNEI. V lost 1 base to trimming and J lost 6 bases, with 9 bases between them. CDR3 length: 13 residues.

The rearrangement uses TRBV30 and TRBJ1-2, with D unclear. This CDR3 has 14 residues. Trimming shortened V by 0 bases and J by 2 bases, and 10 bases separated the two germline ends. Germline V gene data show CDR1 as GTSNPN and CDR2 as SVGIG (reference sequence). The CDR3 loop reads CAWSVVQTNYGYTF. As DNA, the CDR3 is TGTGCCTGGAGTGTCGTCCAGACAAACTATGGCTACACCTTC. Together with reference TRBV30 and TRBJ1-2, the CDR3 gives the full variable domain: SQTIHQWPATLVQPVGSPLSLECTVEGTSNPNLYWYRQAAGRGLQLLFYSVGIGQISSEVPQNLSASRPQDRQFILSSKKLLLSDSGFYLCAWSVVQTNYGYTFGSGTRLTVV.

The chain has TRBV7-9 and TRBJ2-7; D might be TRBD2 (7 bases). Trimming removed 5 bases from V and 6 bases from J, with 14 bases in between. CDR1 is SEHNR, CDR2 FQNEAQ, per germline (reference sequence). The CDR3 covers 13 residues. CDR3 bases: TGTGCCAGCAGCCTAGGGGGGGTAGCCGAGCAGTACTTC. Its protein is CASSLGGVAEQYF.

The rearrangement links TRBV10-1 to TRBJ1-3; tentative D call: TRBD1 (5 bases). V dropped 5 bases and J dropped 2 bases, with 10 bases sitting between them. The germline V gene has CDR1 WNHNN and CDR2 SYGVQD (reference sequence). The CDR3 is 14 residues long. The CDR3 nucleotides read TGCGCCAGCAGTCCGACAGTAACTGGAAACACCATATATTTT. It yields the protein CASSPTVTGNTIYF.

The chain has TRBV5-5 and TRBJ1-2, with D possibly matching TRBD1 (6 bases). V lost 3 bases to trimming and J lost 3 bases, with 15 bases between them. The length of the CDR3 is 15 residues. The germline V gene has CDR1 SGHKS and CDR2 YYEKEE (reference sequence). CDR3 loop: CASSWGQGGDYGYTF. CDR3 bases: TGTGCCAGCAGCTGGGGGCAGGGAGGGGACTATGGCTACACCTTC.

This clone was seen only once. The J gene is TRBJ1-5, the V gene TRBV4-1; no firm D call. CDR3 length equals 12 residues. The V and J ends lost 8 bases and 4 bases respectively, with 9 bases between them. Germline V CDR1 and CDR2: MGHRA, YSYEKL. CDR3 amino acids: CASGEINQPQHF. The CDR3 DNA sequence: TGCGCCAGCGGGGAGATAAATCAGCCCCAGCATTTT.

CDR3 bases: TGTGCCAGCAGTTACTCAAGCAGGGGCAATCAGCCCCAGCATTTT. Protein: CASSYSSRGNQPQHF. The chain recombines TRBV6-5 with TRBJ1-5; possible D gene TRBD1, 5 bases. V dropped 0 bases and J dropped 2 bases, with 8 bases sitting between them. The germline V gene encodes CDR1 MNHEY and CDR2 SVGAGI. The CDR3 is 15 amino acids.

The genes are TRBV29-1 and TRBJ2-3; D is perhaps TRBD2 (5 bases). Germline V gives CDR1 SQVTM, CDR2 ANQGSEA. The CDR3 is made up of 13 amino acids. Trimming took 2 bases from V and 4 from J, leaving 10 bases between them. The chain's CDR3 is CSVESTAADTQYF. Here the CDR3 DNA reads TGCAGCGTTGAAAGCACAGCGGCAGATACGCAGTATTTT.

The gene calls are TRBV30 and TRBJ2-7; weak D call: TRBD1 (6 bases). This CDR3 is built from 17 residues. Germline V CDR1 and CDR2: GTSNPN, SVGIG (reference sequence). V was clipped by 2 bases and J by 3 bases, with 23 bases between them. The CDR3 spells CAWSPNRDPDLNYEQYF. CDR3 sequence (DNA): TGTGCCTGGAGTCCAAACAGGGATCCAGACTTAAACTACGAGCAGTACTTC.

CDR3 in DNA: TGCAGCGCCCAAAGATCGTCAGGTGAAGCTTTCTTT. Translated, it gives CSAQRSSGEAFF. The genes are TRBV29-1 and TRBJ1-1; D remains unclear. Germline V gene lookup returns CDR1 SQVTM and CDR2 ANQGSEA. The V and J ends lost 7 bases and 7 bases respectively, with 16 bases between them. The CDR3 covers 12 residues. Variable domain in full (rest from reference TRBV29-1 and TRBJ1-1): SAVISQKPSRDICQRGTSLTIQCQVDSQVTMMFWYRQQPGQSLTLIATANQGSEATYESGFVIDKFPISRPNLTFSTLTVSNMSPEDSSIYLCSAQRSSGEAFFGQGTRLTVV.

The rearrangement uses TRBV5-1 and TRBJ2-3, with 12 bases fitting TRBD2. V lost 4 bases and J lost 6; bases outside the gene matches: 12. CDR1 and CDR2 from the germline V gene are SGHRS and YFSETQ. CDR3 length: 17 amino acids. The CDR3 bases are TGCGCCAGCAGCCTTCAGACTAGCGGGGGCCCTGGGGATACGCAGTATTTT. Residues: CASSLQTSGGPGDTQYF.

The DNA of the CDR3 is TGTGCCAGCTCAGAGAGCTCCTACAATGAGCAGTTCTTC. Its translation is CASSESSYNEQFF. The rearrangement joins TRBV18 to TRBJ2-1; D is unresolved. CDR1 is KGHSH, CDR2 LQKENI, per germline. The V and J ends lost 5 bases and 0 bases respectively, with 5 bases between them. This CDR3 has 13 residues.

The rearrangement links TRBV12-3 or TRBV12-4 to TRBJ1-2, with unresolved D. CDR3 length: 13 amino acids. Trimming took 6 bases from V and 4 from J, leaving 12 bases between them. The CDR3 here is CASSYGLSYGYTF. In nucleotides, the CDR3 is TGTGCCAGCAGCTATGGACTTTCCTATGGCTACACCTTC.

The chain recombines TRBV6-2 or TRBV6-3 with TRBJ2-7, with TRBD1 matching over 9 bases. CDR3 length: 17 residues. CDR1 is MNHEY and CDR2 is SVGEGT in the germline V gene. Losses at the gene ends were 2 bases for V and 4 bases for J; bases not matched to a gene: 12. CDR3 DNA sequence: TGTGCCAGCAGTTACGAGGTGACAGGGGGATTCGATTACGAGCAGTACTTC. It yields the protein CASSYEVTGGFDYEQYF.

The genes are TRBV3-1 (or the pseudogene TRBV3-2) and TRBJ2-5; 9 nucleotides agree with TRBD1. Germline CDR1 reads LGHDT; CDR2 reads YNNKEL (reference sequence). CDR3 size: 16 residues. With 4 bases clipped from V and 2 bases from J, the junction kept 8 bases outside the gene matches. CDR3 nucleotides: TGTGCCAGCAGCCCGTACAGGGGGCGGCGGCAAGAGACCCAGTACTTC. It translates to CASSPYRGRRQETQYF.